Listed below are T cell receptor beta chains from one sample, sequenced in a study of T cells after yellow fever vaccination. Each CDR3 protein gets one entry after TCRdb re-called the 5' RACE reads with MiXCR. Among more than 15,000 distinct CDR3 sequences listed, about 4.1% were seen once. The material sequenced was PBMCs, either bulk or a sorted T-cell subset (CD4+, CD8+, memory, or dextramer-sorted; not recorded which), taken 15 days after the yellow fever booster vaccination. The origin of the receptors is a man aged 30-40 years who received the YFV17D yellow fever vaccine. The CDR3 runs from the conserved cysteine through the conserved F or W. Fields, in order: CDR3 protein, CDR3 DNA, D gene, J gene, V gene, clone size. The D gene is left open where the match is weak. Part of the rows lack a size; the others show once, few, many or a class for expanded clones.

CASSLYPGTDIYEQFF,TGTGCCAGCAGCCTCTACCCCGGGACTGATATTTATGAGCAGTTCTTC,-,TRBJ2-1,TRBV7-2,many
CASSGTEDSYEQYF,TGTGCCAGCAGTGGAACGGAAGATTCCTACGAGCAGTACTTC,-,TRBJ2-7,TRBV2,medium-sized
CATSDLDRGLNNEQFF,TGTGCCACCAGTGATTTAGACAGGGGGCTTAACAATGAGCAGTTCTTC,TRBD1,TRBJ2-1,TRBV24-1,few
CASSRENSYNEQFF,TGTGCCAGCAGCAGGGAAAACTCCTACAATGAGCAGTTCTTC,-,TRBJ2-1,TRBV6-5,many
CASGGRAYNEQFF,TGTGCCAGCGGCGGGAGAGCCTACAATGAGCAGTTCTTC,TRBD2,TRBJ2-1,TRBV5-4,few
CASTFYRDRAPQQYF,TGTGCCAGCACTTTTTACCGGGACCGAGCACCCCAGCAGTACTTC,-,TRBJ2-7,TRBV7-2,many
CASSQEYSSSTDTQYF,TGCGCCAGCAGCCAAGAATACAGCTCTAGCACAGATACGCAGTATTTT,-,TRBJ2-3,TRBV4-3,many
CSARDWRASGGQETQYF,TGCAGTGCTAGAGATTGGAGGGCTAGCGGGGGCCAAGAGACCCAGTACTTC,TRBD2,TRBJ2-5,TRBV20-1,many
CSVVPRGLAGAGGEQYF,TGCAGCGTCGTCCCCCGCGGTCTAGCGGGGGCCGGGGGCGAGCAGTACTTC,TRBD2,TRBJ2-7,TRBV29-1,many
CASSLGQGHPTGELFF,TGTGCCAGCAGCCTAGGACAGGGGCACCCCACCGGGGAGCTGTTTTTT,TRBD1,TRBJ2-2,TRBV5-6,many
CASSPRRGEPQHF,TGTGCCAGCAGCCCCCGGCGGGGGGAGCCCCAGCATTTT,-,TRBJ1-5,TRBV7-8,-
CASSPRTSGTGDTQYF,TGTGCCAGCAGCCCGAGGACTAGCGGGACCGGAGATACGCAGTATTTT,TRBD2,TRBJ2-3,TRBV7-2,many
CASSLEAGTEAFF,TGTGCCAGCAGCTTAGAAGCGGGTACTGAAGCTTTCTTT,-,TRBJ1-1,TRBV11-2,few
CASSQEARGTVANTGELFF,TGTGCCAGCAGCCAAGAAGCTCGAGGGACAGTCGCGAACACCGGGGAGCTGTTTTTT,TRBD1,TRBJ2-2,TRBV3-1,-
CASSQDGADTDTQYF,TGTGCCAGCAGCCAAGATGGAGCGGACACAGATACGCAGTATTTT,-,TRBJ2-3,TRBV3-1,many
CASSVRRVEGNEQFF,TGTGCCAGCAGTGTGAGGCGGGTTGAGGGTAATGAGCAGTTCTTC,-,TRBJ2-1,TRBV6-1,many
CSAPTTENYEQYF,TGCAGTGCTCCCACAACGGAAAACTACGAGCAGTACTTC,-,TRBJ2-7,TRBV20-1,medium-sized
CASSQVGAGYEQYF,TGTGCCAGCAGCCAAGTGGGGGCCGGGTACGAGCAGTACTTC,-,TRBJ2-7,TRBV4-2,many
CASSFHTENEKLFF,TGTGCCAGCAGTTTTCACACCGAAAATGAAAAACTGTTTTTT,-,TRBJ1-4,TRBV6-5,medium-sized
CASSKPASGNPRETQYF,TGTGCCAGCAGCAAACCGGCTAGCGGGAACCCTAGGGAGACCCAGTACTTC,-,TRBJ2-5,TRBV21-1,many
CASSEVEQGRYEQYF,TGTGCCAGCAGTGAGGTAGAACAGGGGAGATACGAGCAGTACTTC,TRBD1,TRBJ2-7,TRBV6-1,many
CASSQAGQAYEQYF,TGTGCCAGCAGCCAAGCGGGACAGGCCTACGAGCAGTACTTC,TRBD1,TRBJ2-7,TRBV4-2,many
CAITSGYQETQYF,TGCGCCATCACTAGCGGTTACCAAGAGACCCAGTACTTC,TRBD2,TRBJ2-5,TRBV10-2,-
CASSRDTPGDGRNSPLHF,TGTGCCAGCTCACGCGATACACCTGGGGACGGGCGAAATTCACCCCTCCACTTT,-,TRBJ1-6,TRBV18,many
CATSDLRGSTDTQYF,TGTGCCACCAGTGATTTGCGGGGGAGCACAGATACGCAGTATTTT,-,TRBJ2-3,TRBV24-1,many
CASSSGQGARNYGYTF,TGTGCCAGCAGCTCCGGACAGGGGGCGCGTAACTATGGCTACACCTTC,TRBD1,TRBJ1-2,TRBV5-8,many
CASSQSTGWNRVFF,TGTGCCAGCAGCCAATCCACCGGGTGGAATAGGGTGTTTTTT,-,TRBJ1-4,TRBV14,many
CASSQVAQKNTGELFF,TGTGCCAGCAGCCAAGTGGCACAAAAGAACACCGGGGAGCTGTTTTTT,-,TRBJ2-2,TRBV3-1,many
CASRPSGGMDGELFF,TGTGCCAGCAGACCCTCTGGCGGGATGGACGGGGAGCTGTTTTTT,-,TRBJ2-2,TRBV14,many
CASRPQLLAANTGELFF,TGTGCCAGCCGACCACAATTGCTAGCGGCGAACACCGGGGAGCTGTTTTTT,TRBD2,TRBJ2-2,TRBV12-3/TRBV12-4,many
CSAPSGAPDTQYF,TGCAGTGCTCCCAGCGGGGCTCCAGATACGCAGTATTTT,TRBD2,TRBJ2-3,TRBV20-1,many
CSASTGGGGYTF,TGCAGTGCTTCTACAGGGGGTGGCGGCTACACCTTC,TRBD1,TRBJ1-2,TRBV20-1,many
CASSSVRSGSQYF,TGTGCCAGCAGTTCCGTTCGTAGCGGGTCGCAGTATTTT,TRBD2,TRBJ2-3,TRBV6-5,many
CASSLGGDIVHEQYF,TGCGCCAGCAGCTTGGGGGGGGACATTGTCCACGAGCAGTACTTC,-,TRBJ2-7,TRBV5-1,many
CSVEAPGGHFIEQFF,TGCAGCGTTGAAGCCCCAGGGGGACACTTCATTGAGCAGTTCTTC,TRBD1,TRBJ2-1,TRBV29-1,many
CASSTGPNTEAFF,TGTGCCAGCAGCACCGGACCTAACACTGAAGCTTTCTTT,-,TRBJ1-1,TRBV7-2,many
CASSVVGGNTDTQYF,TGTGCCAGCAGCGTAGTTGGCGGCAACACAGATACGCAGTATTTT,-,TRBJ2-3,TRBV9,many
CASSLFLAGRPRNEQFF,TGTGCCAGCAGCTTATTCCTAGCGGGACGTCCGAGGAATGAGCAGTTCTTC,TRBD2,TRBJ2-1,TRBV7-9,many
CSASRPQREGEQFF,TGCAGTGCCTCCCGCCCCCAGCGGGAGGGTGAGCAGTTCTTC,TRBD2,TRBJ2-1,TRBV20-1,-
CASGLAGVFGMAADTQYF,TGTGCCTCCGGACTAGCGGGAGTTTTTGGAATGGCTGCAGATACGCAGTATTTT,TRBD2,TRBJ2-3,TRBV30,many
CASSLAGNTQYF,TGTGCCAGCAGCCTTGCTGGGAATACGCAGTATTTT,-,TRBJ2-3,TRBV7-2,many
CASQDSYEQYF,TGTGCCAGCCAGGATTCCTACGAGCAGTACTTC,-,TRBJ2-7,TRBV28,many
CASSLALGLSAFF,TGTGCCAGCAGCCTGGCCCTGGGGCTGAGCGCTTTCTTT,-,TRBJ1-1,TRBV12-3/TRBV12-4,medium-sized
CASSTAPGEQYF,TGTGCCAGCAGCACCGCACCGGGCGAGCAGTACTTC,-,TRBJ2-7,TRBV6-5,many
CSAREQGTEAFF,TGCAGTGCTAGAGAACAGGGAACTGAAGCTTTCTTT,-,TRBJ1-1,TRBV20-1,many
CASSRLVTGTEAFF,TGTGCCAGCAGCCGATTAGTTACGGGCACTGAAGCTTTCTTT,-,TRBJ1-1,TRBV14,many
CASSQDNYEQYF,TGTGCCAGCAGCCAAGATAACTACGAGCAGTACTTC,-,TRBJ2-7,TRBV3-1,many
CATKDRATEAFF,TGTGCCACTAAGGACAGGGCCACTGAAGCTTTCTTT,TRBD1,TRBJ1-1,TRBV28,many
CASPAYPGGPYEQFF,TGTGCCAGCCCAGCTTATCCGGGAGGGCCTTATGAGCAGTTCTTC,TRBD2,TRBJ2-1,TRBV7-2,many
CSVEMAKGYEQYF,TGCAGCGTTGAGATGGCGAAAGGGTACGAGCAGTACTTC,-,TRBJ2-7,TRBV29-1,many
CASRGDISYEQYF,TGCGCCAGCAGGGGGGACATCTCCTACGAGCAGTACTTC,-,TRBJ2-7,TRBV5-1,many
CASSLAQRWENTGELFF,TGTGCCAGCAGCTTAGCGCAGCGGTGGGAGAACACCGGGGAGCTGTTTTTT,-,TRBJ2-2,TRBV7-2,medium-sized
CSARDQGFRGNQPQHF,TGCAGTGCTAGAGATCAGGGCTTCCGGGGCAATCAGCCCCAGCATTTT,-,TRBJ1-5,TRBV20-1,many
CASRLAGAIDEQYF,TGTGCCAGCAGACTAGCGGGAGCAATCGACGAGCAGTACTTC,TRBD2,TRBJ2-7,TRBV19,many
CASSLVGAEVLEQYF,TGTGCCAGCAGTTTAGTCGGTGCGGAGGTACTCGAGCAGTACTTC,-,TRBJ2-7,TRBV27,many
CAWSVGQGADTQYF,TGTGCCTGGAGTGTAGGGCAAGGCGCAGATACGCAGTATTTT,-,TRBJ2-3,TRBV30,many
CSADGTSGRTQYF,TGCAGTGCAGACGGGACTAGCGGGAGGACCCAGTACTTC,TRBD2,TRBJ2-5,TRBV20-1,many
CASTFLTSPDTQYF,TGTGCCAGCACCTTCTTGACTAGCCCGGATACGCAGTATTTT,TRBD2,TRBJ2-3,TRBV6-5,many
CASSIDWHNEQFF,TGTGCCAGTAGTATCGATTGGCACAATGAGCAGTTCTTC,-,TRBJ2-1,TRBV19,many
CASSGVGRAPPYEQYF,TGTGCCAGCTCGGGGGTCGGGAGGGCACCTCCCTACGAGCAGTACTTC,TRBD2,TRBJ2-7,TRBV28,many